Below, 22 T cell receptor beta chains from the same sample are listed, as sequenced in a study of OX40 agonist ivuxolimab in advanced cancers. TCRdb keeps only in-frame clones here, not all; method: immunoSEQ multiplex PCR. Altogether about 74,000 clones are present, 70% to 90% being singletons, with the ten largest covering roughly 0.98%. The sample consisted of CD4+ or CD8+ T cells sorted from blood, taken in a trial of the OX40 agonist ivuxolimab. These TCRs come from an adult with an advanced solid tumor such as melanoma, head and neck, liver or kidney cancer.

The chain recombines TRBV6-5 with TRBJ1-2, with unresolved D. Germline-derived CDR1 and CDR2 are MNHEY and SVGAGI. The CDR3 totals 13 residues. Trimming shortened V by 3 bases and J by 7 bases, and 12 bases separated the two germline ends. This CDR3 is CASSYRQWGGYTF. CDR3 nucleotide sequence: TGTGCCAGCAGTTATAGGCAGTGGGGTGGCTACACCTTC.

J is TRBJ1-4 and V is TRBV5-8; perhaps TRBD1 as D (5 bases). Trimming cost V 0 bases and J 8 bases, with 17 bases left between them. Germline CDR1 and CDR2: SGHTS and YDEGEE. The CDR3 runs 16 residues. This chain's CDR3 is CASSLGLQDLTEKLFF. CDR3 DNA sequence: TGTGCCAGCAGCTTGGGCTTACAGGACTTGACCGAAAAACTGTTTTTT.

The chain carries TRBV28 and TRBJ2-7; 8 nucleotides match TRBD1. V shed 4 bases and J 2 bases; nucleotides not matched to a gene: 4. Germline CDR1 is MDHEN and CDR2 is SYDVKM. This CDR3 comprises 14 residues. CDR3 residues: CASSSGGQAYEQYF. The CDR3 region has the DNA TGTGCCAGCAGTTCCGGGGGACAGGCCTACGAGCAGTACTTC.

V usage is TRBV14 and J usage is TRBJ2-2; D is undetermined. This CDR3 contains 15 residues. The germline CDR1 and CDR2 sequences are SGHDN and FVKESK. The V gene lost 0 bases and the J gene lost 4 bases, with 9 bases spanning the gap. This CDR3 is CASSQDRAITGELFF. CDR3 nucleotides: TGTGCCAGCAGCCAAGATAGGGCAATCACCGGGGAGCTGTTTTTT.

This sequence joins TRBV23-1 and TRBJ1-1; 8 bases fit TRBD1. TRBV23-1 is reported as an ORF; its role is uncertain. Trimming cost V 4 bases and J 3 bases; bases outside gene matches: 16. The CDR3 is made up of 18 amino acids. CDR3 DNA: TGCGCCAGCAGTCCACCCCCGGACAGGGATGTTAAGGACACTGAAGCTTTCTTT. This gives the protein CASSPPPDRDVKDTEAFF.

The rearrangement uses TRBV7-3 and TRBJ2-1; D is possibly TRBD1 (8 bases). Germline loops: CDR1 SGHTA, CDR2 FQGTGA. The CDR3 extends over 15 amino acids. The V end was cut by 5 bases, the J end by 3 bases, with 14 bases between. The CDR3 spells CASSLQGDYYNEQFF. In DNA, the CDR3 is TGTGCCAGCAGCCTACAGGGGGACTACTACAATGAGCAGTTCTTC.

The J gene is TRBJ1-1, the V gene TRBV6-6, with TRBD1 matching over 7 bases. The CDR3 extends over 15 amino acids. V was clipped by 5 bases and J by 1 base; unmatched bases: 7. The V gene's germline CDR1 is MNHNY and CDR2 SVGAGI (reference sequence). The CDR3 DNA follows: TGTGCCAGCAGTGATAAACAGGGGCAGAACACTGAAGCTTTCTTT. Amino acid sequence: CASSDKQGQNTEAFF.

The gene calls are TRBV4-2 and TRBJ2-5; TRBD2 aligns across 9 bases. The CDR3 extends over 16 amino acids. V lost 4 bases and J lost 3; bases outside the gene matches: 9. Germline CDR1 LGHNA, CDR2 YNFKEQ. CDR3 sequence (DNA): TGTGCCAGCAGCCCTTCTGCGGGAGGGTTAAAAGAGACCCAGTACTTC. This sequence encodes CASSPSAGGLKETQYF.

The chain combines TRBV6-6 with TRBJ2-1; the match to TRBD2 covers 9 bases. The CDR3 contains 16 residues. Germline lookup yields CDR1 MNHNY and CDR2 SVGAGI (reference sequence). The ends lost 3 bases at V and 0 bases at J; junction bases unmatched: 3. CDR3 residues: CASSYPSGDSYNEQFF. The DNA for the CDR3 is TGTGCCAGCAGTTATCCTAGCGGGGACTCCTACAATGAGCAGTTCTTC.

The chain recombines TRBV7-3 with TRBJ1-2, with D hard to call. Trimming stripped 1 base from V and 2 bases from J, with 14 bases between. The CDR3 extends over 16 amino acids. CDR1 and CDR2 (germline): SGHTA, FQGTGA. CDR3 sequence (DNA): TGTGCCAGCAGCTTAAGGGGTCCCCGAGGCAACTATGGCTACACCTTC. It specifies CASSLRGPRGNYGYTF.

V and J are TRBV6-4 and TRBJ2-4; 7 nucleotides line up with TRBD2. The junction had 10 bases not matched to a gene; V was cut back by 6 bases and J by 5 bases. Germline V gene lookup returns CDR1 MRHNA and CDR2 SNTAGT. The CDR3 has 15 residues. The CDR3 region is CASSAVGGSQNIQYF. The CDR3 nucleotides read TGTGCCAGCAGCGCCGTCGGGGGGTCTCAAAACATTCAGTACTTC.

The chain combines TRBV7-3 with TRBJ2-7, with D possibly called TRBD1 or TRBD2 (7 bases each). The germline V gene has CDR1 SGHTA and CDR2 FQGTGA. Trimming cost V 3 bases and J 2 bases, with 14 bases left between them. The CDR3 totals 15 residues. DNA for the CDR3: TGTGCCAGCAGCTTCGCGGCAGGGGGGGCCTACGAGCAGTACTTC. Amino acids: CASSFAAGGAYEQYF. The full variable domain, with the rest looked up from reference TRBV7-3 and TRBJ2-7, is GAGVSQTPSNKVTEKGKYVELRCDPISGHTALYWYRQSLGQGPEFLIYFQGTGAADDSGLPNDRFFAVRPEGSVSTLKIQRTERGDSAVYLCASSFAAGGAYEQYFGPGTRLTVT.

The chain links TRBV7-9 to TRBJ2-1; TRBD2 matches 14 bases. This CDR3 has 17 amino acids. Per the germline V gene, CDR1 is SEHNR and CDR2 is FQNEAQ (reference sequence). Trimming cost V 3 bases and J 7 bases; bases outside gene matches: 8. The CDR3 coding sequence is TGTGCCAGCAGCTTTGGGACTAGCGGGAGTCGGAGGAATGAGCAGTTCTTC. It specifies CASSFGTSGSRRNEQFF.

The chain recombines TRBV28 with TRBJ2-5; D is undetermined. The last part of the DNA fits TRBJ2-7 better; the J call may be wrong. The CDR3 has 12 amino acids. Germline V lookup: CDR1 MDHEN, CDR2 SYDVKM. The CDR3 region is CASSLQSYEQYF. The CDR3 nucleotides are TGTGCCAGCAGTTTACAGTCCTACGAGCAGTACTTC.

The V call is TRBV5-1, the J call TRBJ1-5; D may be TRBD1 (6 bases). The length of the CDR3 is 13 residues. The V and J ends lost 0 bases and 7 bases respectively, with 8 bases between them. CDR1 is SGHRS, CDR2 YFSETQ, per germline. CDR3 in DNA: TGCGCCAGCAGCTTGGAGGGGGGCCAGCCCCAGCATTTT. It specifies CASSLEGGQPQHF.

V usage is TRBV4-2 and J usage is TRBJ2-4; the D gene is possibly TRBD2 (6 bases). From germline, CDR1 is LGHNA and CDR2 YNFKEQ. Trimming left V 1 base short and J 3 bases short, with 19 bases between. There are 18 residues in the CDR3. Here the CDR3 DNA reads TGTGCCAGCAGCCAAGTAGAGGGATTCCAGGGAGGCAAAAACATTCAGTACTTC. This translates into CASSQVEGFQGGKNIQYF.

V is TRBV5-6 and J is TRBJ1-3, with a weak D call TRBD1 (6 bases). Looked up from germline, CDR1 is SGHDT and CDR2 is YYEEEE. The CDR3 is made up of 13 amino acids. V gave up 1 base and J gave up 9 bases, with 11 bases separating them. In nucleotides, the CDR3 is TGTGCCAGCAGCTTGAGGGACACGGGCACCATATATTTT. It specifies CASSLRDTGTIYF.

The V and J genes are TRBV10-3 and TRBJ1-2; 7 nucleotides line up with TRBD1. The CDR3 has 13 amino acids. V was clipped by 9 bases and J by 2 bases; unmatched bases: 6. Per the germline V gene, CDR1 is ENHRY and CDR2 is SYGVKD. Here the CDR3 reads CAMRPGQNYGYTF. The CDR3, as DNA: TGTGCCATGCGGCCGGGACAGAACTATGGCTACACCTTC.

The V and J genes are TRBV5-1 and TRBJ1-2, with 11 positions matching TRBD1. The V segment lost 3 bases and the J segment 4 bases; nucleotides outside the gene matches: 2. In germline, CDR1 is SGHRS, CDR2 YFSETQ. The CDR3 contains 14 residues. As DNA, the CDR3 is TGCGCCAGCAGCTACGGGACAGGGGGCTATGGCTACACCTTC. This sequence encodes CASSYGTGGYGYTF.

Only a few counts were recorded for this clone. CDR3 DNA sequence: TGTGCCAGCAGCGTGGGTGTAGGAGGCTCTAGCACAGATACGCAGTATTTT. It specifies CASSVGVGGSSTDTQYF. The chain joins TRBV9 to TRBJ2-3; the D gene is possibly TRBD2 (5 bases). The germline V and J ends were trimmed by 2 bases and 0 bases, with 16 bases remaining between them. This CDR3 comprises 17 residues. Germline V gene lookup returns CDR1 SGDLS and CDR2 YYNGEE.

J is TRBJ1-2 and V is TRBV15; D unclear. With 1 base removed from V and 1 base from J, the gap between germline ends came to 10 bases. CDR1 and CDR2 from the germline V gene are LNHNV and YYDKDF (reference sequence). There are 15 residues in the CDR3. CDR3: CATSRGRGDNYGYTF. The CDR3, as DNA: TGTGCCACCAGCAGAGGCCGAGGAGATAACTATGGCTACACCTTC.

The rearrangement uses TRBV29-1 and TRBJ1-2; 11 bases agree with TRBD1. The CDR3 sequence is 13 residues long. Germline CDR1 reads SQVTM; CDR2 reads ANQGSEA. V dropped 4 bases and J dropped 8; count of bases not matched to a gene: 6. The CDR3 DNA follows: TGCAGCGTTGTCCCTGGACAGGGGGCGGGCTACACCTTC. Protein sequence: CSVVPGQGAGYTF. The variable domain in full, completed from reference TRBV29-1 and TRBJ1-2, reads SAVISQKPSRDICQRGTSLTIQCQVDSQVTMMFWYRQQPGQSLTLIATANQGSEATYESGFVIDKFPISRPNLTFSTLTVSNMSPEDSSIYLCSVVPGQGAGYTFGSGTRLTVV.